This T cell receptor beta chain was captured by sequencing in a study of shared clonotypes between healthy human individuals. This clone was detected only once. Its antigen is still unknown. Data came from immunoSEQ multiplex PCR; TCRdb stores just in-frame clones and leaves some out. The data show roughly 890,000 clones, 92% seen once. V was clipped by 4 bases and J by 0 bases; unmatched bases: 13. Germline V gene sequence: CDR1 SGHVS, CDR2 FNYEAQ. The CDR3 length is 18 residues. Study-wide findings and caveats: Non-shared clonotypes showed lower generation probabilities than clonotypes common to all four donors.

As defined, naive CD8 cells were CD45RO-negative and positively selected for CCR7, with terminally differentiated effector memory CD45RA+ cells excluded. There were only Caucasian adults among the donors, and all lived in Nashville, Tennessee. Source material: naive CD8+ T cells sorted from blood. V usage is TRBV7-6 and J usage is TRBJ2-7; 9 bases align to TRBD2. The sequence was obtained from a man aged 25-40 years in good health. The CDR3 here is CASSSTSVASGTSYEQYF. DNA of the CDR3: TGTGCCAGCAGCTCCACGTCAGTGGCTAGCGGGACCTCCTACGAGCAGTACTTC. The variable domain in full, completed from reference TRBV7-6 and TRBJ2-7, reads GAGVSQSPRYKVTKRGQDVALRCDPISGHVSLYWYRQALGQGPEFLTYFNYEAQQDKSGLPNDRFSAERPEGSISTLTIQRTEQRDSAMYRCASSSTSVASGTSYEQYFGPGTRLTVT.